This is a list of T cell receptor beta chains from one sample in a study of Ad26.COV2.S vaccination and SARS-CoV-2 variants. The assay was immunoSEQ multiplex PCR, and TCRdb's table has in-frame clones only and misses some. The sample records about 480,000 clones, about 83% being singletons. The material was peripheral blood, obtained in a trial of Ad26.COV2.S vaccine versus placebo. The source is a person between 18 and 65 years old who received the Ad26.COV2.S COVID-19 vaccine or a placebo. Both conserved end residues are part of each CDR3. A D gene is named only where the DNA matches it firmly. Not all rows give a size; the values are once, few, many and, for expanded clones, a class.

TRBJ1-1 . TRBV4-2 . TGTGCCAGCAGTACAGGGCCGGCGAGGGTGGGGAACACTGAAGCTTTCTTT CASSTGPARVGNTEAFF
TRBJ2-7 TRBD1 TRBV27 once TGTGCCAGCAGTCGACAGGGGGGCTTGAACGAGCAGTACTTC CASSRQGGLNEQYF
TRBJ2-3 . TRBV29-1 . TGCAGCGCTGTAACCGGACTCCGGGGAGATACGCAGTATTTT CSAVTGLRGDTQYF
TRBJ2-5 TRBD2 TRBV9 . TGTGCCAGCAGCGGTGGCCTATCGGGAGGGTTGGAGACCCAGTACTTC CASSGGLSGGLETQYF
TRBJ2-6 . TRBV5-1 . TGCGCCAGCAGCTTGGCGGACGGAACCCACTCTGGGGCCAACGTCCTGACTTTC CASSLADGTHSGANVLTF
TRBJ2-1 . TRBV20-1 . TGCAGTGCTAAAGAGAGGAATGAGCAGTTCTTC CSAKERNEQFF
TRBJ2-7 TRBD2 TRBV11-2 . TGTGCCAGCAGCTCCTTAGCGGGAGGAAAATACGAGCAGTACTTC CASSSLAGGKYEQYF
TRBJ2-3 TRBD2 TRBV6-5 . TGTGCCAGCAGTCCCACCGGGAGGGCGACAGATACGCAGTATTTT CASSPTGRATDTQYF
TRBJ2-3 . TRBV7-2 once TGTGCCAGCAGAAACGGGACGCTCACGTGGGGGCAGTATTTT CASRNGTLTWGQYF
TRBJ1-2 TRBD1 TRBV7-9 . TGTGCCAGCATTAAAGTGGGACAGGGGTATGGCTACACCTTC CASIKVGQGYGYTF
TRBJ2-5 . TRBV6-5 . TGTGCCAGCAGCGAGGGAACTTTGGAGACCCAGTACTTC CASSEGTLETQYF
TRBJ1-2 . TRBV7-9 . TGTGCCAGCAGCCCGAAGGACATCAGGGGAGGCTACACCTTC CASSPKDIRGGYTF
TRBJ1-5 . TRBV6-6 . TGTGCCAGCAGCCGAAGTCCCGGGGCGGGGAGCAATCAGCCCCAGCATTTT CASSRSPGAGSNQPQHF
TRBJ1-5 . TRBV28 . TGTGCCAGCAGTTCCCATGGGAACAATCAGCCCCAGCATTTT CASSSHGNNQPQHF
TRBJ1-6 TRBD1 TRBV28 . TGTGCCAGCAGTTTTTCGGAGCGTGAGTCATTCGGCCCGGTGGGACAGTTAAATTCACCCCTCCACTTT CASSFSERESFGPVGQLNSPLHF
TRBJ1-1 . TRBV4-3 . TGCGCCAGCAGCCAAGGCCCCCTCACTGAAGCTTTCTTT CASSQGPLTEAFF
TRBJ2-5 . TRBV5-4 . TGTGCCAGCAGCTTGGATGTTAGCGAAGGGTGGGAGACCCAGTACTTC CASSLDVSEGWETQYF
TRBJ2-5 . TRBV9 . TGTGCCAGCAGCTACCTCCCGGAGGAAGAGACCCAGTACTTC CASSYLPEEETQYF
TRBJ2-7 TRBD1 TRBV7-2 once TGTGCCAGCAGCTTAGCCTTGGGACAGGGCTACGAGCAGTACTTC CASSLALGQGYEQYF
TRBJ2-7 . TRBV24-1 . TGTGCCCGGGTGTGGTACGAGCAGTACTTC CARVWYEQYF
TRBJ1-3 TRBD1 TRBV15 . TGTGCCACCAGTACAGGGGGCGCGGAAGGAAACACCATATATTTT CATSTGGAEGNTIYF
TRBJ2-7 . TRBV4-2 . TGTGCCAGCAGCCAAGAATGGCTAGCTGTTAGGAGAAGGCTCCTCACTACCCCCTACGAGCAGTACTTC CASSQEWLAVRRRLLTTPYEQYF
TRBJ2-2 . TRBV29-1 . TGCAGCGTTTTCCGGATGGGAGCCACCGGGGAGCTGTTTTTT CSVFRMGATGELFF
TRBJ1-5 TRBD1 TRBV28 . TGTGCCAGCAGTCCCTCCGGGACAGGGAGGGAGCCCCAGCATTTT CASSPSGTGREPQHF